The clone carrying this T cell receptor beta chain was counted only a few times. Its specificity is unknown. TCRdb processed the reads anew with MiXCR; each CDR3 protein has one entry. Of just over 450,000 distinct CDR3 sequences in the sample, about 39% were seen once. CDR1 is SGHDN and CDR2 is FVKESK in the germline V gene. V was clipped by 3 bases and J by 4 bases; unmatched bases: 7. The CDR3 covers 15 residues. The data belong to a study of T cell repertoires in cytomegalovirus infection. Across the whole study: Indications of both CMV infection and matching HLA type were provided by public TCR beta signatures. Study-level points and caveats: In two of eight donors, the top clonotype was HLA-C-restricted CMV-specific.

The source is a human donor in good health (CMV status not recorded). Some clones in this sample may be carry-over from other donors' samples. Sequencing was performed on cultured PBMCs, taken from culture after CMV antigen stimulation. The chain links TRBV14 to TRBJ2-7; TRBD2 matches at 9 bases. CDR3 nucleotides: TGTGCCAGCAGCCAGCCGGGACTAGCCCCTTACGAGCAGTACTTC. Protein: CASSQPGLAPYEQYF.